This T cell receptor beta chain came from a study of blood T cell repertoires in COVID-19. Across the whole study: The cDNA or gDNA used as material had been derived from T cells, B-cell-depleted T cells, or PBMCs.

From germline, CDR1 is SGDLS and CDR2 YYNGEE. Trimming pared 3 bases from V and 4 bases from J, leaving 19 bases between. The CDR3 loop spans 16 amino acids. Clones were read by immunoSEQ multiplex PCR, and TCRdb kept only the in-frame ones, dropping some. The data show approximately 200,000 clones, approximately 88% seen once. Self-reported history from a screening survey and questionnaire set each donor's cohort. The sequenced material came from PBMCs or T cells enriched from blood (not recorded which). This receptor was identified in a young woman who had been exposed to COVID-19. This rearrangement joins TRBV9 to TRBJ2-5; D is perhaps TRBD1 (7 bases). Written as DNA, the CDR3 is TGTGCCAGCAGCGGCGGAGGGGGCAGGGCAGGAGAGACCCAGTACTTC. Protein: CASSGGGGRAGETQYF.